The 14 T cell receptor beta chains below all came from one sample that was sequenced in a study of CD8+CD57+ T cells in acquired aplastic anemia. Genomic DNA was employed as the template in profiling TCR beta VDJ and CDR3. TCRdb fed the reads into MiXCR, producing one record per CDR3 protein. The data contain 300,000 or so distinct CDR3 sequences, 55% to 65% of them singletons. Sequenced material: sorted CD4+, CD8+, or CD8+CD57+ T cells (not recorded which) from PBMCs. The source of these receptors is a human donor with severe aplastic anemia or a healthy control (not recorded which).

The chain combines TRBV24-1 with TRBJ1-5; D is unclear. This CDR3 comprises 15 residues. Trimming took 7 bases from V and 5 from J, leaving 17 bases between them. The germline CDR1 and CDR2 sequences are KGHDR and SFDVKD. The CDR3 bases are TGTGCCACCAGGCAGGACGAGGGTGTACATCAGCCCCAGCATTTT. Protein sequence: CATRQDEGVHQPQHF.

The rearrangement links TRBV20-1 to TRBJ1-2; D uncertain. CDR3 length: 14 residues. The V and J ends lost 6 bases and 8 bases respectively, with 22 bases between them. CDR1 is DFQATT, CDR2 SNEGSKA, per germline (reference sequence). The CDR3 loop is CSALGLAGGKGYTF. CDR3 in DNA: TGCAGTGCCCTCGGGCTAGCGGGAGGAAAAGGCTACACCTTC.

This clonotype was observed a few times. CDR3 coding DNA: TGCAGTGCCGAGTATTCGGGACAGCCTAATCAGCCCCAGTACTTC. Protein sequence: CSAEYSGQPNQPQYF. The V and J genes are TRBV20-1 and TRBJ2-5; 7 bases line up with TRBD1. Losses at the gene ends were 6 bases for V and 9 bases for J; bases not matched to a gene: 19. The germline V gene has CDR1 DFQATT and CDR2 SNEGSKA (reference sequence). This CDR3 spans 15 amino acids.

This clonotype has only a few counts. The chain links TRBV20-1 to TRBJ1-2; D is unresolved. V lost 0 bases and J lost 8, with 19 bases in between. This CDR3 comprises 15 residues. Germline V lookup: CDR1 DFQATT, CDR2 SNEGSKA (reference sequence). Here the CDR3 reads CSARDRRELFLGYTF. The CDR3 coding sequence is TGCAGTGCTAGAGATCGTAGAGAGCTCTTCCTAGGCTACACCTTC.

There are a few counts of this clonotype. The V call is TRBV5-1, the J call TRBJ1-1; D gene unclear. The CDR3 is made up of 12 amino acids. Trimming stripped 4 bases from V and 5 bases from J, with 9 bases between. CDR1 is SGHRS, CDR2 YFSETQ, per germline. The CDR3, as DNA: TGCGCCAGCAGCGACCAGGCTACTGAAGCTTTCTTT. It translates to CASSDQATEAFF.

About this clonotype itself: The junction shows a germline mismatch at one end, possibly a read error. The rearrangement uses TRBV10-1 and TRBJ1-5; 11 bases line up with TRBD1. The length of the CDR3 is 15 residues. Germline V gene data show CDR1 as WNHNN and CDR2 as SYGVQD (reference sequence). CDR3 coding DNA: TGTGCCAGCGGGGACAGGGGGAGAGGCAATCAGCCCCAGCATTTT. Amino acids: CASGDRGRGNQPQHF.

This rearrangement joins TRBV7-9 to TRBJ2-5; TRBD1 matches at 12 bases. V lost 5 bases to trimming and J lost 5 bases; unmatched junction nucleotides: 9. The CDR3 contains 16 residues. Germline lookup yields CDR1 SEHNR and CDR2 FQNEAQ (reference sequence). As DNA, the CDR3 is TGTGCCAGCAGCCCTATTGGGACAGGGGGCGCGGAGACCCAGTACTTC. As protein: CASSPIGTGGAETQYF.

This rearrangement joins TRBV6-5 to TRBJ2-7, with TRBD1 as a possible D gene (6 bases). V lost 10 bases to trimming and J lost 4 bases, with 14 bases between them. CDR3 length: 12 residues. Germline CDR1 and CDR2: MNHEY and SVGAGI. The CDR3 loop reads CATTRQGYEQYF. CDR3 sequence (DNA): TGTGCCACCACCCGGCAGGGGTACGAGCAGTACTTC.

This clonotype was seen a few times. The J gene is TRBJ2-1, the V gene TRBV4-3; D not certain. Germline lookup yields CDR1 LGHNA and CDR2 YSLEER. Trimming took 3 bases from V and 3 from J, leaving 6 bases between them. This CDR3 has 13 residues. The DNA of the CDR3 is TGCGCCAGCAGCCACCTAGACTACAATGAGCAGTTCTTC. Translated, it gives CASSHLDYNEQFF.

This clonotype was seen more than once but under ten times. V gene TRBV2 combines with J gene TRBJ2-7; D not resolved. The V end lost 8 bases, the J end lost 5 bases, and 13 bases lay between the germline ends. This CDR3 has 12 amino acids. Germline V gene sequence: CDR1 SNHLY, CDR2 FYNNEI. Here the CDR3 reads CASREQGHEQYF. In nucleotides, the CDR3 is TGTGCCAGCCGCGAGCAAGGACACGAGCAGTACTTC. The full variable domain, rest sourced from reference TRBV2 and TRBJ2-7, is EPEVTQTPSHQVTQMGQEVILRCVPISNHLYFYWYRQILGQKVEFLVSFYNNEISEKSEIFDDQFSVERPDGSNFTLKIRSTKLEDSAMYFCASREQGHEQYFGPGTRLTVT.

This chain joins TRBV24-1 and TRBJ1-2, with D possibly being TRBD1 (5 bases). CDR1 and CDR2 (germline): KGHDR, SFDVKD. The CDR3 is 11 residues long. Deletions cut 7 bases from V and 7 bases from J, with 9 bases between. The CDR3 nucleotides read TGTGCCACCAGGGGGCAGGGTGGCTACACCTTC. This codes for CATRGQGGYTF.

The table lists this clonotype with many counts. This sequence joins TRBV10-3 and TRBJ2-2, with a possible D match to TRBD2 (6 bases). There are 16 residues in the CDR3. CDR1 and CDR2 (germline): ENHRY, SYGVKD. V lost 10 bases, J lost 1 base, and 19 bases lay in between. This chain's CDR3 is CASQTPRGGNTGELFF. The CDR3, as DNA: TGTGCCAGCCAGACCCCACGGGGAGGGAACACCGGGGAGCTGTTTTTT.

As for this clonotype: A clone one base away is much larger, so this may be a read error. The chain joins TRBV24-1 to TRBJ2-5; 10 bases agree with TRBD2. Per the germline V gene, CDR1 is KGHDR and CDR2 is SFDVKD. The V segment lost 6 bases and the J segment 0 bases; nucleotides outside the gene matches: 6. The CDR3 contains 16 residues. CDR3 in amino acids: CATSPKTSGYQETQYF. CDR3 coding DNA: TGTGCCACCAGTCCTAAGACTAGCGGGTACCAAGAGACCCAGTACTTC.

This clonotype was picked up many times. V is TRBV24-1 and J is TRBJ1-5, with TRBD1 identical over 8 bases. Germline lookup yields CDR1 KGHDR and CDR2 SFDVKD. There are 16 residues in the CDR3. V lost 3 bases to trimming and J lost 7 bases; unmatched junction nucleotides: 10. For the CDR3, the DNA is TGTGCCACCAGTGATCCGACAGGGGAGCTCGGGCAGCCCCAGCATTTT. This gives the protein CATSDPTGELGQPQHF.